This TCR beta chain was captured by sequencing in a study of blood T cell repertoires in COVID-19. As for the study in general: There were acute and convalescent COVID-19 samples, and they came from the United States, Italy and Spain. T cells, B-cell-depleted T cells, or PBMCs supplied cDNA or gDNA.

In the authors' methods: Nucleated cell number was recorded as an estimate derived from reference gene primer amplification. Clones were sequenced by immunoSEQ multiplex PCR, and TCRdb holds only the in-frame ones, with some missing. V and J calls and clone size come straight from that table; D and trimming were deduced from the DNA. The sample lists about 250,000 clones; roughly nine tenths were seen once. Trimming cost V 7 bases and J 2 bases, with 8 bases left between them. Germline V gene sequence: CDR1 SNHLY, CDR2 FYNNEI. This CDR3 region has 13 residues. The J gene is TRBJ1-4, the V gene TRBV2, with a possible D match to TRBD1 (6 bases). The TCR comes from a woman aged 55-70 years who had recovered from COVID-19. The specimen was peripheral blood. CDR3 protein: CASTRGTNEKLFF. CDR3 in DNA: TGTGCCAGCACAAGGGGGACTAATGAAAAACTGTTTTTT.